This is a list of T cell receptor beta chains from one sample in a study of CD8+CD57+ T cells in acquired aplastic anemia. MiXCR was run by TCRdb on the reads, yielding one entry per CDR3 protein. This table holds about 180,000 distinct CDR3 sequences, over 40% found once. The sample consisted of sorted CD4+, CD8+, or CD8+CD57+ T cells (not recorded which) from PBMCs. The receptors were sampled from a human donor with aplastic anemia. Both conserved end residues are part of each CDR3. A D gene is named only where the DNA matches it firmly. Not every row has a clone size; where given, it reads once, few, many or a size class.

D: -
J: TRBJ1-1
V: TRBV2
size: few
CDR3: CASREGPEAFF
DNA: TGTGCCAGCAGAGAGGGACCTGAAGCTTTCTTT

D: -
J: TRBJ1-3
V: TRBV7-9
size: many
CDR3: CASSLAGAILGNTIYF
DNA: TGTGCCAGCAGCTTAGCGGGGGCGATCCTTGGAAACACCATATATTTT

D: -
J: TRBJ1-1
V: TRBV3-1
size: few
CDR3: CASSQARPGAEAFF
DNA: TGTGCCAGCAGCCAAGCCCGCCCCGGGGCTGAAGCTTTCTTT

D: -
J: TRBJ1-6
V: TRBV27
size: -
CDR3: CASRGLGSSYNSPLHF
DNA: TGTGCCAGCAGGGGACTAGGGAGCTCCTATAATTCACCCCTCCACTTT

D: -
J: TRBJ2-3
V: TRBV24-1
size: -
CDR3: CATSDWSSTDTQYF
DNA: TGTGCCACCAGTGATTGGTCTAGCACAGATACGCAGTATTTT

D: TRBD1
J: TRBJ2-7
V: TRBV5-6
size: -
CDR3: CASSEGTVYEQYF
DNA: TGTGCCAGCAGCGAAGGGACAGTCTACGAGCAGTACTTC

D: TRBD2
J: TRBJ2-7
V: TRBV11-2
size: many
CDR3: CASSLPYSGTSQYF
DNA: TGTGCCAGCAGCCTCCCTTACTCCGGGACTAGTCAGTACTTC

D: -
J: TRBJ2-1
V: TRBV15
size: -
CDR3: CATSRTQGGSYNEQFF
DNA: TGTGCCACCAGCAGAACTCAGGGGGGCTCCTACAATGAGCAGTTCTTC

D: TRBD1
J: TRBJ2-5
V: TRBV15
size: few
CDR3: CATSSLRGRPQETQYF
DNA: TGTGCCACCAGCAGCCTCAGGGGGAGACCTCAAGAGACCCAGTACTTC

D: -
J: TRBJ1-2
V: TRBV20-1
size: many
CDR3: CSALRDLMQGYTF
DNA: TGCAGTGCCCTCCGGGACTTAATGCAGGGCTACACCTTC

D: TRBD1
J: TRBJ1-2
V: TRBV9
size: -
CDR3: CASSERALETGDGYTF
DNA: TGTGCCAGCAGCGAGCGCGCGCTTGAGACAGGGGATGGCTACACCTTC

D: -
J: TRBJ1-1
V: TRBV7-2
size: few
CDR3: CASSLDRFMNTEAFF
DNA: TGTGCCAGCAGCCTTGACAGGTTTATGAACACTGAAGCTTTCTTT

D: -
J: TRBJ2-3
V: TRBV24-1
size: -
CDR3: CATRDTGAGGTQYF
DNA: TGTGCCACCAGGGACACCGGGGCCGGAGGGACGCAGTATTTT

D: -
J: TRBJ1-1
V: TRBV25-1
size: few
CDR3: CATGGRDNTEAFF
DNA: TGTGCCACCGGGGGCAGGGATAACACTGAAGCTTTCTTT

D: -
J: TRBJ2-7
V: TRBV11-3
size: many
CDR3: CASSSYTGYEQYF
DNA: TGTGCCAGCAGCTCCTATACAGGGTACGAGCAGTACTTC

D: -
J: TRBJ2-3
V: TRBV24-1
size: -
CDR3: CATSVANTVTQYF
DNA: TGTGCCACCAGTGTCGCCAACACAGTTACGCAGTATTTT

D: TRBD1
J: TRBJ2-5
V: TRBV24-1
size: -
CDR3: CATSDYLSDRDGETQYF
DNA: TGTGCCACCAGTGATTACTTGTCGGACAGGGACGGGGAGACCCAGTACTTC

D: TRBD1
J: TRBJ2-5
V: TRBV20-1
size: -
CDR3: CSARGGQAQNF
DNA: TGCAGTGCTAGGGGTGGACAGGCCCAAAACTTC

D: -
J: TRBJ1-5
V: TRBV20-1
size: -
CDR3: CSARLGYSNQPQHF
DNA: TGCAGTGCTAGATTGGGTTATAGCAATCAGCCCCAGCATTTT

D: -
J: TRBJ2-7
V: TRBV12-3/TRBV12-4
size: -
CDR3: CASSLRVDEQYF
DNA: TGTGCCAGCAGTTTAAGGGTCGACGAGCAGTACTTC

D: TRBD1
J: TRBJ1-4
V: TRBV7-9
size: many
CDR3: CASSLGQGKGEKLFF
DNA: TGTGCCAGCAGCTTAGGACAGGGGAAAGGCGAAAAACTGTTTTTT

D: -
J: TRBJ1-2
V: TRBV7-2
size: many
CDR3: CASSFNPGHRYGYTF
DNA: TGTGCCAGCAGCTTTAACCCGGGACACCGCTATGGCTACACCTTC

D: -
J: TRBJ1-1
V: TRBV29-1
size: many
CDR3: CSAGQNTEAFF
DNA: TGCAGCGCTGGACAGAACACTGAAGCTTTCTTT

D: TRBD1
J: TRBJ1-1
V: TRBV6-1
size: -
CDR3: CASTRTGAYGEAFF
DNA: TGTGCCAGCACCAGGACAGGGGCTTACGGAGAAGCTTTCTTT

D: -
J: TRBJ1-6
V: TRBV19
size: many
CDR3: CASSITGSNSPLHF
DNA: TGTGCCAGTAGTATCACAGGGAGCAATTCACCCCTCCACTTT

D: -
J: TRBJ2-7
V: TRBV6-1
size: -
CDR3: CASSPNYEQYF
DNA: TGTGCCAGCAGTCCGAACTACGAGCAGTACTTC

D: -
J: TRBJ2-5
V: TRBV19
size: many
CDR3: CASEGFGTQYF
DNA: TGTGCCAGTGAGGGGTTTGGGACCCAGTACTTC

D: -
J: TRBJ2-1
V: TRBV20-1
size: few
CDR3: CSAVLTLNNEQFF
DNA: TGCAGTGCCGTCTTGACTCTCAACAATGAGCAGTTCTTC

D: TRBD1
J: TRBJ2-7
V: TRBV27
size: -
CDR3: CASSRDRVKDEQYF
DNA: TGTGCCAGCAGTCGTGACAGGGTTAAGGACGAGCAGTACTTC

D: TRBD1
J: TRBJ1-5
V: TRBV29-1
size: -
CDR3: CSVAGTGDQPQHF
DNA: TGCAGCGTTGCAGGGACAGGCGATCAGCCCCAGCATTTT

D: TRBD1
J: TRBJ1-2
V: TRBV6-5
size: many
CDR3: CASSYRDSVYYGYTF
DNA: TGTGCCAGCAGTTACCGGGACAGCGTCTACTATGGCTACACCTTC

D: TRBD1
J: TRBJ2-3
V: TRBV5-4
size: -
CDR3: CASSLGVAGTGRADTQYF
DNA: TGTGCCAGCAGCTTGGGCGTCGCGGGGACAGGGAGGGCAGATACGCAGTATTTT

D: -
J: TRBJ2-3
V: TRBV20-1
size: -
CDR3: CSARGAADTQYF
DNA: TGCAGTGCCCGGGGGGCCGCAGATACGCAGTATTTT

D: -
J: TRBJ1-1
V: TRBV5-6
size: -
CDR3: CASSFLGRTEAFF
DNA: TGTGCCAGCAGCTTTTTAGGGAGAACTGAAGCTTTCTTT

D: -
J: TRBJ1-5
V: TRBV5-1
size: once
CDR3: CASSLETQPQHF
DNA: TGCGCCAGCAGCCTGGAAACCCAGCCCCAGCATTTT

D: -
J: TRBJ2-7
V: TRBV20-1
size: few
CDR3: CSARDGSYEQYF
DNA: TGCAGTGCTAGAGATGGTTCCTACGAGCAGTACTTC